This T cell receptor beta chain was recorded in a study of cytomegalovirus exposure and HLA in healthy donors. Study details: Some 85 million unique TCRs from HLA-typed donors were held in an early data release.

Germline CDR1 is SGHAT and CDR2 is FQDESV (reference sequence). J was trimmed by 3 bases and V by 3 bases; bases with no gene match: 6. This CDR3 is built from 15 residues. The PCR contained 60 Vbeta and 13 Jbeta primers. Using immunoSEQ multiplex PCR, the repertoire was profiled, and TCRdb retains in-frame clones only, with some absent. The repertoire holds about 110,000 clones, with under 70% as singletons. The V and J genes are TRBV11-1 and TRBJ2-3; 7 bases are a match to TRBD2. The receptor's source is a man younger than 40 in good health and CMV-seropositive. Sequenced material: PBMCs. The CDR3 DNA reads TGTGCCAGCAGCTTGGTCTGGGAGGGGACAGATACGCAGTATTTT. Protein: CASSLVWEGTDTQYF.